Following are 25 T cell receptor beta chains from one sample sequenced in a study of control samples from healthy donors and cancer patients. The assay was immunoSEQ multiplex PCR, and TCRdb's table has in-frame clones only and misses some. The sample consists of over 85,000 clones, roughly 80% of them appearing once. Sequenced: PBMCs. The origin of the receptors is a man in his sixties or seventies with lung cancer.

The chain employs TRBV5-1 and TRBJ2-5; maybe TRBD1 (5 bases). From germline, CDR1 is SGHRS and CDR2 YFSETQ. The CDR3 is made up of 13 amino acids. Trimming took off 2 bases at V and 2 bases at J, with 7 bases between the two ends. As DNA, the CDR3 is TGCGCCAGCAGCTTACCAGGGCAAGAGACCCAGTACTTC. Encoded protein: CASSLPGQETQYF.

The J gene is TRBJ2-1, the V gene TRBV11-2; 16 nucleotides line up with TRBD2. This CDR3 comprises 18 residues. V shed 5 bases and J 2 bases; nucleotides not matched to a gene: 6. Germline-derived CDR1 and CDR2 are SGHAT and FQNNGV. CDR3 sequence reads: CASSTIGTSGGAYNEQFF. The CDR3 DNA reads as TGTGCCAGCAGCACAATAGGGACTAGCGGGGGGGCCTACAATGAGCAGTTCTTC.

The V and J genes are TRBV6-4 and TRBJ1-2; D not resolved. Germline V CDR1 and CDR2: MRHNA, SNTAGT. Trimming cost V 2 bases and J 8 bases, with 9 bases left between them. This CDR3 region has 12 residues. The CDR3 is CASSDRTGGYTF. In nucleotides, the CDR3 is TGTGCCAGCAGTGACAGGACGGGAGGCTACACCTTC.

The chain recombines TRBV5-1 with TRBJ2-3, with D possibly matching TRBD2 (5 bases). The CDR3 has 16 residues. The germline V gene encodes CDR1 SGHRS and CDR2 YFSETQ. Between the trimmed V and J ends, which lost 0 bases and 0 bases, there was a span of 11 bases. CDR3 sequence reads: CASSLEGRRSTDTQYF. CDR3 DNA: TGCGCCAGCAGCTTGGAAGGTAGGAGGAGCACAGATACGCAGTATTTT.

The chain carries TRBV5-8 and TRBJ2-3; D remains unclear. Germline values: CDR1 SGHTS, CDR2 YDEGEE. Trimming shortened V by 2 bases and J by 1 base, and 11 bases separated the two germline ends. The CDR3 sequence is 15 residues long. The CDR3 nucleotides read TGTGCCAGCAGCTTAAGAGACCGGGGCACAGATACGCAGTATTTT. Translated, it gives CASSLRDRGTDTQYF.

This sequence joins TRBV5-1 and TRBJ1-1; D not certain. Per the germline V gene, CDR1 is SGHRS and CDR2 is YFSETQ. Trimming shortened V by 5 bases and J by 1 base, and 9 bases separated the two germline ends. The CDR3 consists of 13 residues. The DNA of the CDR3 is TGCGCCAGCAGGCCGGGTTCGAACACTGAAGCTTTCTTT. Translated: CASRPGSNTEAFF.

The CDR3 loop reads CASSPRDRGRSEKLFF. CDR3 in DNA: TGTGCCAGCAGCCCGCGGGACAGGGGGAGAAGTGAAAAACTGTTTTTT. The V call is TRBV5-6, the J call TRBJ1-4, with 11 bases fitting TRBD1. This CDR3 contains 16 residues. The trim removed 4 bases at V and 7 bases at J, leaving 9 bases unmatched. The germline CDR1 and CDR2 sequences are SGHDT and YYEEEE.

The chain is built from TRBV27 and TRBJ2-7, with D possibly TRBD2 on 7 matching bases. CDR3 size: 14 residues. With 2 bases removed from V and 4 bases from J, the gap between germline ends came to 12 bases. Looked up from germline, CDR1 is MNHEY and CDR2 is SMNVEV (reference sequence). CDR3 nucleotides: TGTGCCAGCAGTTTACAGGGAGGGGGTTACGAGCAGTACTTC. As protein: CASSLQGGGYEQYF.

The chain recombines TRBV6-1 with TRBJ2-7, with 10 bases aligning to TRBD2. This CDR3 has 18 amino acids. Looked up from germline, CDR1 is MNHNS and CDR2 is SASEGT. V dropped 0 bases and J dropped 1; count of bases not matched to a gene: 9. Here the CDR3 reads CASSEALIAGGISYEQYF. CDR3 in DNA: TGTGCCAGCAGTGAAGCGCTAATAGCGGGGGGTATTTCCTACGAGCAGTACTTC.

This clone was detected a few times. CDR3 loop: CASRFGQGDGYTF. The CDR3 bases are TGTGCCAGCAGATTTGGACAGGGCGATGGCTACACCTTC. The V gene is TRBV7-3, the J gene TRBJ1-2, with 8 bases fitting TRBD1. The CDR3 is made up of 13 amino acids. The germline CDR1 and CDR2 sequences are SGHTA and FQGTGA. V trimming: 6 bases; J trimming: 6 bases; junction bases outside the gene matches: 6.

The sample holds one count of this clone. The V gene is TRBV19, the J gene TRBJ2-1, with TRBD2 as a possible D gene (6 bases). Between the trimmed V and J ends, which lost 5 bases and 0 bases, there was a span of 14 bases. There are 16 residues in the CDR3. Germline V gene lookup returns CDR1 LNHDA and CDR2 SQIVND (reference sequence). The CDR3 loop is CASSARDGSSYNEQFF. In DNA, the CDR3 is TGTGCCAGTAGTGCCCGGGACGGGAGCTCCTACAATGAGCAGTTCTTC. The full variable domain, with the rest looked up from reference TRBV19 and TRBJ2-1, is DGGITQSPKYLFRKEGQNVTLSCEQNLNHDAMYWYRQDPGQGLRLIYYSQIVNDFQKGDIAEGYSVSREKKESFPLTVTSAQKNPTAFYLCASSARDGSSYNEQFFGPGTRLTVL.

The CDR3 protein is CASSLLEGSSAEAFF. CDR3 nucleotide sequence: TGTGCCAGCAGCTTATTAGAAGGAAGTAGCGCTGAAGCTTTCTTT. The V call is TRBV7-9, the J call TRBJ1-1; the D is unclear. The ends were cut back, 2 bases at V and 6 bases at J, with 16 bases in the middle. CDR1 is SEHNR and CDR2 is FQNEAQ in the germline V gene (reference sequence). The CDR3 consists of 15 residues.

This sequence joins TRBV5-1 and TRBJ2-3, with 7 positions matching TRBD2. This CDR3 contains 15 residues. After removal of 10 bases from V and 4 bases from J, the junction contained 15 bases not matched to a gene. Germline values: CDR1 SGHRS, CDR2 YFSETQ. The CDR3 loop reads CAWDPGRGSPDTQYF. CDR3 in DNA: TGCGCCTGGGATCCGGGGAGGGGTTCTCCAGATACGCAGTATTTT.

The chain joins TRBV4-1 to TRBJ2-4, with D maybe TRBD2 (6 bases). Germline loops: CDR1 MGHRA, CDR2 YSYEKL. The V end was cut by 8 bases, the J end by 8 bases, with 16 bases between. The CDR3 is 13 amino acids. As DNA, the CDR3 is TGCGCCAGCGCGGGGTCACGGCAGGACATTCAGTACTTC. Translation: CASAGSRQDIQYF.

This chain uses TRBV5-1 with TRBJ2-3; 11 nucleotides match TRBD2. Germline-derived CDR1 and CDR2 are SGHRS and YFSETQ. The ends lost 1 base at V and 2 bases at J; junction bases unmatched: 6. The CDR3 is 17 amino acids. The CDR3 DNA sequence: TGCGCCAGCAGCTTGCTAGCGGGGGGTTCCTTCACAGATACGCAGTATTTT. Translation: CASSLLAGGSFTDTQYF.

The chain links TRBV9 to TRBJ2-3; D uncertain. V was pared by 0 bases and J by 0 bases, with 5 bases between. CDR1 is SGDLS and CDR2 is YYNGEE in the germline V gene. There are 14 residues in the CDR3. The chain's CDR3 is CASSVDGSTDTQYF. The CDR3 DNA is TGTGCCAGCAGCGTAGACGGGAGCACAGATACGCAGTATTTT.

This chain connects TRBV19 to TRBJ1-2; unclear D gene. Per germline, CDR1 LNHDA and CDR2 SQIVND (reference sequence). The CDR3 has 16 amino acids. V lost 3 bases and J lost 0, with 14 bases in between. The CDR3 nucleotides are TGTGCCAGTAGTATCGAGGCAAGTTCAGCTAACTATGGCTACACCTTC. It yields the protein CASSIEASSANYGYTF.

This chain joins TRBV3-1 (or the pseudogene TRBV3-2) and TRBJ2-3; D gene unclear. The CDR3 is made up of 11 amino acids. The V and J ends lost 4 bases and 2 bases respectively, with 1 base between them. Germline-derived CDR1 and CDR2 are LGHDT and YNNKEL (reference sequence). For the CDR3, the DNA is TGTGCCAGCAGCCTCACAGATACGCAGTATTTT. Protein: CASSLTDTQYF.

The J gene is TRBJ1-1, the V gene TRBV4-1, with 8 bases aligning to TRBD1. The CDR3 spans 16 residues. The V segment lost 6 bases and the J segment 2 bases; nucleotides outside the gene matches: 11. Looked up from germline, CDR1 is MGHRA and CDR2 is YSYEKL. The DNA for the CDR3 is TGCGCCAGCAGGCACTTACTCAGGGGGCCTAACACTGAAGCTTTCTTT. Encoded protein: CASRHLLRGPNTEAFF.

This chain links TRBV5-4 with TRBJ2-3, with 12 bases identical to TRBD2. The germline CDR1 and CDR2 sequences are SGHNT and YYREEE (reference sequence). This CDR3 spans 17 amino acids. Trimming at V came to 6 bases and at J to 6 bases, leaving 14 bases not matched to a gene. CDR3 sequence (DNA): TGTGCCAGCACCTTCCGGACTAGCGGGGCATCCAGGGATACGCAGTATTTT. This codes for CASTFRTSGASRDTQYF.

This rearrangement joins TRBV19 to TRBJ2-7, with 11 bases fitting TRBD1. Trimming removed 5 bases from V and 3 bases from J; junction bases left unmatched: 6. Germline V gene data show CDR1 as LNHDA and CDR2 as SQIVND (reference sequence). The CDR3 contains 15 residues. For the CDR3, the DNA is TGTGCCAGTAGTCCGGCGGGACAGGGGGTCTACGAGCAGTACTTC. It translates to CASSPAGQGVYEQYF.

J is TRBJ2-7 and V is TRBV9, with D hard to call. The germline V gene encodes CDR1 SGDLS and CDR2 YYNGEE. This CDR3 is 12 amino acids long. V lost 0 bases and J lost 4, with 5 bases in between. This chain's CDR3 is CASSVDGYEQYF. For the CDR3, the DNA is TGTGCCAGCAGCGTAGACGGTTACGAGCAGTACTTC. Drawing the rest from reference TRBV9 and TRBJ2-7, the complete variable domain is DSGVTQTPKHLITATGQRVTLRCSPRSGDLSVYWYQQSLDQGLQFLIQYYNGEERAKGNILERFSAQQFPDLHSELNLSSLELGDSALYFCASSVDGYEQYFGPGTRLTVT.

The chain has TRBV3-1 (or the pseudogene TRBV3-2) and TRBJ2-5; a possible D gene is TRBD1 (6 bases). V gave up 1 base and J gave up 5 bases, with 17 bases separating them. CDR3 length: 16 amino acids. Germline V gene sequence: CDR1 LGHDT, CDR2 YNNKEL (reference sequence). The CDR3 bases are TGTGCCAGCAGCCAAGTTGTGGGGGCGGGTGGTGAGACCCAGTACTTC. Its protein is CASSQVVGAGGETQYF.

This chain uses TRBV25-1 with TRBJ2-2, with TRBD1 matching over 10 bases. Trimming at V came to 4 bases and at J to 5 bases, leaving 7 bases not matched to a gene. This CDR3 has 16 residues. Looked up from germline, CDR1 is MGHDK and CDR2 is SYGVNS. CDR3 protein: CASSAPGQGRTGELFF. Written as DNA, the CDR3 is TGTGCCAGCAGTGCCCCGGGACAGGGGCGAACCGGGGAGCTGTTTTTT. The full variable domain, with the rest looked up from reference TRBV25-1 and TRBJ2-2, is EADIYQTPRYLVIGTGKKITLECSQTMGHDKMYWYQQDPGMELHLIHYSYGVNSTEKGDLSSESTVSRIRTEHFPLTLESARPSHTSQYLCASSAPGQGRTGELFFGEGSRLTVL.

J is TRBJ2-2 and V is TRBV12-3 or TRBV12-4; D unclear. V was clipped by 6 bases and J by 7 bases, with 12 bases between them. The length of the CDR3 is 13 residues. The CDR3 DNA is TGTGCCAGCAGCAATCCCCCAGTCGGGGAGCTGTTTTTT. It yields the protein CASSNPPVGELFF.